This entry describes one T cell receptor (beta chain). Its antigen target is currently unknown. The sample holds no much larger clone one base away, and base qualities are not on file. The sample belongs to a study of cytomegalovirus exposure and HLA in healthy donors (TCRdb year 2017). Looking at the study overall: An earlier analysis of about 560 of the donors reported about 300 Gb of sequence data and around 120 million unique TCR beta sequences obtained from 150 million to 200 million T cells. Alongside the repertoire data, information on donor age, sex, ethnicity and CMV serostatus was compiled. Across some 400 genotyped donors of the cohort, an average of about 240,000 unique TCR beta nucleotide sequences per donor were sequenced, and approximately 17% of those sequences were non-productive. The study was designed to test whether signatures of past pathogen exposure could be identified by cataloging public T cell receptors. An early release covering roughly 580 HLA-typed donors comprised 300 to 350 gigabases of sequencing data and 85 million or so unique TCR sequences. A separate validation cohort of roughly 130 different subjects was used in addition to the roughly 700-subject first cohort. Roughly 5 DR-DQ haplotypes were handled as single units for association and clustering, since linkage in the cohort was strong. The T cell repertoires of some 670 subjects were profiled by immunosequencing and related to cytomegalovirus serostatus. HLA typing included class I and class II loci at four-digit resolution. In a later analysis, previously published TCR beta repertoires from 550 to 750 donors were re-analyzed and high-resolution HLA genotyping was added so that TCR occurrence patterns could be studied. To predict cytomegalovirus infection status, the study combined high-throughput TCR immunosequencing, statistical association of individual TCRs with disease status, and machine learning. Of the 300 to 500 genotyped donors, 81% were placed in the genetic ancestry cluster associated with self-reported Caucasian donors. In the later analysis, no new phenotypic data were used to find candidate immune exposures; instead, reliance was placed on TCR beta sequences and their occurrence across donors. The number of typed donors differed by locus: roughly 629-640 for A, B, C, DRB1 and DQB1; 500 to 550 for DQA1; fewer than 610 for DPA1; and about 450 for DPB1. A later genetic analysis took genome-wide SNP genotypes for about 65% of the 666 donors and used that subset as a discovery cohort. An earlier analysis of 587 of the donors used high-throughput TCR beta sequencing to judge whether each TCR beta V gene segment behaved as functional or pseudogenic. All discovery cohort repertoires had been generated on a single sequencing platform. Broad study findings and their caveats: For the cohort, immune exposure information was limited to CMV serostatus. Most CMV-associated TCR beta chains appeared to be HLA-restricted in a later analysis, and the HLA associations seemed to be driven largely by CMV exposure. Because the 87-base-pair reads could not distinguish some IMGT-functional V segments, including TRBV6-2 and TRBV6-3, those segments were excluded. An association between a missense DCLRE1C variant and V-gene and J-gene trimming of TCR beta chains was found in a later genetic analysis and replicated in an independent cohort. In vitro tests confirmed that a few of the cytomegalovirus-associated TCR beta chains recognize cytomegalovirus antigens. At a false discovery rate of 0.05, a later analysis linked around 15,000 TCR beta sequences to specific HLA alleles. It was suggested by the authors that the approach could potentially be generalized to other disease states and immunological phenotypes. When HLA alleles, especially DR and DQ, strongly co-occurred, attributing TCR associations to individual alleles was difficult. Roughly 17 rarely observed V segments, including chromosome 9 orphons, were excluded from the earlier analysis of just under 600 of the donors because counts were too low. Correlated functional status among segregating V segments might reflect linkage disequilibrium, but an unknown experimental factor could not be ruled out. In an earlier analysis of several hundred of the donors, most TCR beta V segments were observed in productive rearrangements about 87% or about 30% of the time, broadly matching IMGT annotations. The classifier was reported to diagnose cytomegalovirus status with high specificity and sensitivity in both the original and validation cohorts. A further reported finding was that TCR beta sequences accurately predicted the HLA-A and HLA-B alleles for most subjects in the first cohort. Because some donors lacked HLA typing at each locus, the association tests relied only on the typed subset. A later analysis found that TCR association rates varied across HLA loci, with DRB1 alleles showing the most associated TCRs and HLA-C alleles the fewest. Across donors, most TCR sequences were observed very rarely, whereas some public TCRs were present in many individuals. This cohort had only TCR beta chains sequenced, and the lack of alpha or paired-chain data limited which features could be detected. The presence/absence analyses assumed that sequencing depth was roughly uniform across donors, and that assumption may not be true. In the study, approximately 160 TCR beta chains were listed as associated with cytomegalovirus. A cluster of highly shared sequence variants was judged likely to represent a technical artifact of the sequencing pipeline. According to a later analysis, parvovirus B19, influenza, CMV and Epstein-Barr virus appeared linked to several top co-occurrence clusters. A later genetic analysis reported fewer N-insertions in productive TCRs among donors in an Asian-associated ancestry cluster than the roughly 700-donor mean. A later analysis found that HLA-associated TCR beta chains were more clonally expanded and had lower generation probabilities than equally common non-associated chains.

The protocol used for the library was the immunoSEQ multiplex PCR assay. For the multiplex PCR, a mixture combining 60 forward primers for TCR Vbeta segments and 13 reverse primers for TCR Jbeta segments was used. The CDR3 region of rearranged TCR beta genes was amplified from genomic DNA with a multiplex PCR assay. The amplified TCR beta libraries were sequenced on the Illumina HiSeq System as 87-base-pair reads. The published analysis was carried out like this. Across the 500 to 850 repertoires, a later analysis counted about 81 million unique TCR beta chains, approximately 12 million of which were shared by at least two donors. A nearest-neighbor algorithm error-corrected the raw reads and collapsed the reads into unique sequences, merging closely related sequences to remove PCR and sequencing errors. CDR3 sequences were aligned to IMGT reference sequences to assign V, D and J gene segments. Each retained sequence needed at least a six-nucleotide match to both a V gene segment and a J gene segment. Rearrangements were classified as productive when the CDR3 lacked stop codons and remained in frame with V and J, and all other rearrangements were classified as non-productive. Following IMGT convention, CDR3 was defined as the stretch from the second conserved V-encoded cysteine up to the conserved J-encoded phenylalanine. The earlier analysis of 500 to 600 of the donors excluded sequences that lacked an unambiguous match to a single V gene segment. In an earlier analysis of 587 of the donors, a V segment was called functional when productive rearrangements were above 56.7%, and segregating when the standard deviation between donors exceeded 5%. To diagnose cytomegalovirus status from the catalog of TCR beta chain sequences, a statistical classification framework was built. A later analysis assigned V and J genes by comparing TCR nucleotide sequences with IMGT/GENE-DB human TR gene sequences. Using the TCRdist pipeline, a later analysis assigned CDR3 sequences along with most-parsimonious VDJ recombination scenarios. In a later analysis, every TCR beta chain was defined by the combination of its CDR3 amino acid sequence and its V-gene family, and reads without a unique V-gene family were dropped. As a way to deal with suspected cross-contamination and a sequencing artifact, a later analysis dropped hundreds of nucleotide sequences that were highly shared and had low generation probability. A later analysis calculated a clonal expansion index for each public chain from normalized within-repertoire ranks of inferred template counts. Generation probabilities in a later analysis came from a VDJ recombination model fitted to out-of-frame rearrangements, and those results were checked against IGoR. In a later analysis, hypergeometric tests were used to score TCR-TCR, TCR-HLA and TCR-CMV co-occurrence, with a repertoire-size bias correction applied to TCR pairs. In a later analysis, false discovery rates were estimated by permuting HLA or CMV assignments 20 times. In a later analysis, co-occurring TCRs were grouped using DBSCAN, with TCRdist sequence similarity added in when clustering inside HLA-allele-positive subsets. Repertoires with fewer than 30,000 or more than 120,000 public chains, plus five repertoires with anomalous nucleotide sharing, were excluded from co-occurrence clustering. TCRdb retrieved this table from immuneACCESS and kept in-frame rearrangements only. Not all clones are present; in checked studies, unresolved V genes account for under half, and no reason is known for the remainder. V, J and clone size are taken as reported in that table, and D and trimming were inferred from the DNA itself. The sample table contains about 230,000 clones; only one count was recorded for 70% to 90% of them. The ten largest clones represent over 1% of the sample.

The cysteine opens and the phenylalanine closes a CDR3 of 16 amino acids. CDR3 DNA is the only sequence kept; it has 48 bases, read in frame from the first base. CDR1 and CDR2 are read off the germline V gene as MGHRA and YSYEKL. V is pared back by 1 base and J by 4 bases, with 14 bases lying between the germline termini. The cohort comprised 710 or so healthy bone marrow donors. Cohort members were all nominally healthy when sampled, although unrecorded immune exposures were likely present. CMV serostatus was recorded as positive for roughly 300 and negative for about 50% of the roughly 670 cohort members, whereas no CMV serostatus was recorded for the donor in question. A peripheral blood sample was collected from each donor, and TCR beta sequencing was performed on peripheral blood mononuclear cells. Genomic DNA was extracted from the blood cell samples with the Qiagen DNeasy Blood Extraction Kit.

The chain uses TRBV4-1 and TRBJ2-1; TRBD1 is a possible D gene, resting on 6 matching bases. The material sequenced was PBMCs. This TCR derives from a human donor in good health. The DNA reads TGCGCCAGCAGCCAAGGTAGACAGGACCTTTACAATGAGCAGTTCTTC. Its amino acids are CASSQGRQDLYNEQFF.